This entry concerns a single T cell receptor (beta chain). Its antigen is currently unknown. When replicate PCRs were run on sorted subsets, they used 200 to 250 ng DNA, around 33,000 T cell genomes. Generated by immunoSEQ multiplex PCR, the TCRdb table keeps only in-frame clones and is missing some. Of some 2.3 million clones detected, more than 80% appear once; the ten largest clones hold 0.39%. This specimen comes from a study of shared clonotypes between healthy human individuals. General study results and limits: Rarefaction analysis demonstrated incomplete sorted-subset sequencing notwithstanding large depth. In this cohort, only blood was sampled, and tissue repertoires likely differ.

CDR3 length: 15 residues. The germline CDR1 and CDR2 sequences are MNHNS and SASEGT. V was clipped by 4 bases and J by 6 bases, with 18 bases between them. This chain links TRBV6-1 with TRBJ1-2; D possibly corresponds to TRBD1 (5 bases). The sequencing input was naive CD4+ T cells from PBMCs. As for subset: CD45RA+ positively selected. This receptor was taken from a man younger than 35 in good health. Some clones in this sample may be carry-over from other donors' samples. The CDR3 loop reads CASSGTLDTDNGYTF. CDR3 in DNA: TGTGCCAGCAGTGGGACCTTGGACACGGACAATGGCTACACCTTC.